This TCR beta chain was sequenced in a study of OX40 agonist ivuxolimab in advanced cancers. General study results and limits: Expanded clones were, on average, more numerous in CD8+ T cells than in CD4+.

Libraries were prepared by immunoSEQ multiplex PCR; TCRdb keeps only in-frame clonotypes and omits some of them. The sample holds more than 85,000 clones; just under 85% are singletons and the top ten take about 1.5%. In this sample, this clone turned up a few times. Its antigen is as yet unknown. The CDR3 spans 13 residues. Trimming removed 2 bases from V and 2 bases from J, with 5 bases in between. Germline CDR1 reads SGHTA; CDR2 reads FQGNSA. The genes are TRBV7-2 and TRBJ2-3; D is unclear. This clonotype was obtained from an adult with an advanced solid tumor such as melanoma, head and neck, liver or kidney cancer. The specimen was CD4+ or CD8+ T cells sorted from blood, collected in a trial of the OX40 agonist ivuxolimab. This chain's CDR3 is CASSLQDTDTQYF. The CDR3, as DNA: TGTGCCAGCAGCTTACAGGACACAGATACGCAGTATTTT.